This T cell receptor (beta chain) appears in the sequencing data of a study of blood T cell repertoires in COVID-19. Study-level information: The analysed material was cDNA or gDNA that came from T cells, B-cell-depleted T cells, or PBMCs.

The assay was immunoSEQ multiplex PCR, and TCRdb's table has in-frame clones only and misses some. This repertoire shows 130,000 to 150,000 clones, 80% to 90% found once; its top ten account for 2.5% to 3.5%. This CDR3 spans 16 amino acids. Between the trimmed V and J ends, which lost 1 base and 4 bases, there was a span of 14 bases. The germline V gene encodes CDR1 SGHTA and CDR2 FQGNSA. The sequence came from a woman in her fifties or sixties with active COVID-19. The chain uses TRBV7-2 and TRBJ2-1, with a possible D match to TRBD1 (6 bases). Sequencing was performed on peripheral blood. The CDR3 here is CASSLGGGGLYNEQFF. The CDR3 nucleotides read TGTGCCAGCAGCTTAGGTGGGGGCGGACTTTACAATGAGCAGTTCTTC.